A selection of T cell receptor beta chains follows, all from one sample in a study of T cell repertoires in cytomegalovirus infection. From the reads, TCRdb called clonotypes with MiXCR, one entry per CDR3 protein. Of 150,000 to 200,000 distinct CDR3 sequences in the sample, 13% to 15% are singletons; the top ten hold 25% to 30%. Material for sequencing was PBMCs. The receptor set was obtained from a human donor in good health (CMV status not recorded). Some clones in this sample may be carry-over from other donors' samples. Both conserved end residues are part of each CDR3.

v_call	cdr3_length	j_call	cdr3_aa
TRBV28	15	TRBJ1-5	CASTFTGRSNQPQHF
TRBV29-1	13	TRBJ1-2	CSVGKGANYGYTF
TRBV19	11	TRBJ1-1	CASSIGLGAFF
TRBV7-2	15	TRBJ2-5	CASSLAGTSQETQYF
TRBV7-2	15	TRBJ2-4	CASSLTAVAKNIQYF
TRBV29-1	13	TRBJ2-1	CSVERGWANTQFF
TRBV6-2/TRBV6-3	15	TRBJ1-1	CASITGGRLNTEAFF
TRBV15	15	TRBJ1-5	CATISSTGLNQPQHF
TRBV6-1	13	TRBJ2-3	CASQTRNTDTQYF
TRBV7-8	18	TRBJ2-3	CASSLAVGLAGITDTQYF
TRBV7-2	16	TRBJ2-3	CASSLVRGTITDTQYF
TRBV28	15	TRBJ2-7	CASSLMALAVDEQYF
TRBV6-5	13	TRBJ1-1	CASSRPANTEAFF
TRBV7-9	14	TRBJ2-7	CASSVGLISYEQYF
TRBV28	12	TRBJ1-1	CASSLAKSLAFF
TRBV7-7	17	TRBJ2-1	CASSLVGFRDAYNEQFF
TRBV12-3/TRBV12-4	13	TRBJ1-3	CASSLAGANTIYF
TRBV3-1	17	TRBJ1-3	CASSRWTGASSGNTIYF
TRBV7-8	13	TRBJ1-5	CASSPGQNQPQHF
TRBV5-6	15	TRBJ2-5	CASSLSPGGSETQYF
TRBV2	13	TRBJ2-3	CASKGILTDTQYF
TRBV7-9	18	TRBJ2-1	CASSARRDSVWSVNEQFF
TRBV4-1	13	TRBJ2-1	CASSLPLANEQFF
TRBV27	18	TRBJ1-1	CASRTDRGRGVSNTEAFF
TRBV19	15	TRBJ1-5	CASSIAPDSHQPQHF
TRBV11-2	15	TRBJ2-1	CASSFLRGSLDEQFF
TRBV11-3	16	TRBJ2-1	CASSLGLSGTYNEQFF
TRBV20-1	19	TRBJ1-5	CSARDSLGTVTYSNQPQHF
TRBV12-3/TRBV12-4	15	TRBJ2-3	CASSHRDRDMNTQYF
TRBV5-1	17	TRBJ2-1	CASSLAISPSSINEQFF
TRBV12-3/TRBV12-4	15	TRBJ1-2	CASRRDREANYGYTF
TRBV28	14	TRBJ1-5	CASRADRSNQPQHF
TRBV12-3/TRBV12-4	15	TRBJ1-5	CASSIGTSSNQPQHF
TRBV20-1	15	TRBJ2-1	CSAAASSGGYNEQFF
TRBV7-2	16	TRBJ1-1	CASSLRDFRLNTEAFF
TRBV7-2	14	TRBJ2-7	CASSRSGGNYEQYF
TRBV14	17	TRBJ1-3	CASSLHPTRTLRDTIYF
TRBV7-9	15	TRBJ2-3	CASSLGGRQGDTQYF
TRBV6-2/TRBV6-3	15	TRBJ2-7	CASSHRSTSTYEQYF
TRBV14	15	TRBJ1-5	CASSPPPDRSQPQHF
TRBV27	14	TRBJ1-1	CASRPSGGYTEAFF
TRBV29-1	13	TRBJ2-4	CSAKEGAKNIQYF
TRBV5-4	14	TRBJ1-1	CASSSWTGRTEAFF
TRBV6-4	12	TRBJ1-1	CASSDRQGEAFF
TRBV2	16	TRBJ1-5	CASHPGGDGFNQPQHF
TRBV29-1	13	TRBJ2-2	CSSAGGNTGELFF
TRBV6-6	11	TRBJ1-1	CASSMTREAFF
TRBV28	13	TRBJ1-2	CASSPGQLYGYTF
TRBV7-8	17	TRBJ2-7	CASSFTPPWAGLYEQYF
TRBV7-2	16	TRBJ2-7	CASSLALGLAWYEQYF
TRBV7-9	15	TRBJ1-1	CASSLARDKNTEAFF
TRBV2	13	TRBJ1-2	CASSVETGGVASF
TRBV29-1	13	TRBJ2-1	CSVEDDSANQQFF
TRBV11-2	12	TRBJ1-1	CASSSSATEAFF
TRBV28	12	TRBJ1-2	CASSWEGYGYTF
TRBV6-2/TRBV6-3	13	TRBJ2-5	CASSYLAEETQYF
TRBV6-2/TRBV6-3	12	TRBJ2-2	CASRRLAGKLFF
TRBV7-9	12	TRBJ1-2	CASSPGLDGYTF
TRBV7-3	15	TRBJ2-5	CASSLSSGTQETQYF